These 30 T cell receptor beta chains were sequenced from one sample in a study of monozygotic twins with inflammatory bowel disease. TCRdb re-called the 5' RACE reads; every CDR3 protein appears as one record, without DNA. The listing contains 110,000 to 150,000 distinct CDR3 sequences. The sample consisted of blood. The receptors shown here come from a human donor with ulcerative colitis or Crohn's disease, or a healthy co-twin of an affected twin (not recorded which).

The chain combines TRBV19 with TRBJ2-3; TCRdb reports TRBD1, a call that lacks DNA to check it against. The CDR3 covers 15 residues. Germline CDR1 and CDR2: LNHDA and SQIVND (reference sequence). The CDR3 sequence is CASSSMHRGTDTQYF.

V is TRBV6-5 and J is TRBJ2-1; the D gene TCRdb calls, TRBD1, cannot be checked with no DNA. Germline CDR1 reads MNHEY; CDR2 reads SVGAGI. The CDR3 is 12 residues long. CDR3 region: CASSETVDEQFF.

The chain couples TRBV10-3 to TRBJ2-5. The CDR3 totals 12 residues. Germline CDR1 reads ENHRY; CDR2 reads SYGVKD. The CDR3 here is CAISESRETQYF.

The rearrangement links TRBV29-1 to TRBJ1-1. The CDR3 contains 17 residues. Looked up from germline, CDR1 is SQVTM and CDR2 is ANQGSEA. CDR3 protein: CSVDRGGGVGGNTEAFF.

This sequence joins TRBV6-2 or TRBV6-3 and TRBJ2-7. This CDR3 region has 15 residues. CDR1 and CDR2 (germline): MNHEY, SVGEGT. The CDR3 sequence: CASSYSTTDTYEQYF.

This rearrangement joins TRBV30 to TRBJ1-5; TCRdb gives TRBD1 as the D gene, but with no DNA this cannot be confirmed. The CDR3 consists of 14 residues. The germline V gene encodes CDR1 GTSNPN and CDR2 SVGIG (reference sequence). The CDR3 loop reads CAWSEGKLNQPQHF. The whole variable domain, remainder taken from reference TRBV30 and TRBJ1-5, is SQTIHQWPATLVQPVGSPLSLECTVEGTSNPNLYWYRQAAGRGLQLLFYSVGIGQISSEVPQNLSASRPQDRQFILSSKKLLLSDSGFYLCAWSEGKLNQPQHFGDGTRLSIL.

CDR3: CSAAGDRELFF. The chain links TRBV20-1 to TRBJ2-2; the D call from TCRdb, TRBD1, cannot be confirmed without DNA. The CDR3 loop spans 11 amino acids. The germline V gene encodes CDR1 DFQATT and CDR2 SNEGSKA (reference sequence).

The chain combines TRBV15 with TRBJ2-1; TCRdb indicates TRBD2, and absent DNA this call remains unverified. Germline CDR1 is LNHNV and CDR2 is YYDKDF (reference sequence). The CDR3 is 14 amino acids. CDR3 loop: CATSRDPSSHEQFF.

The CDR3 is CASSRALSNQPQHF. V is TRBV5-6 and J is TRBJ1-5. The CDR3 consists of 14 residues. Germline values: CDR1 SGHDT, CDR2 YYEEEE. Variable domain in full (rest from reference TRBV5-6 and TRBJ1-5): DAGVTQSPTHLIKTRGQQVTLRCSPKSGHDTVSWYQQALGQGPQFIFQYYEEEERQRGNFPDRFSGHQFPNYSSELNVNALLLGDSALYLCASSRALSNQPQHFGDGTRLSIL.

V usage is TRBV10-3 and J usage is TRBJ2-7; TCRdb selects TRBD2, and the lack of DNA leaves this call unchecked. CDR3 length equals 16 residues. Germline V gene lookup returns CDR1 ENHRY and CDR2 SYGVKD. The CDR3 here is CADRNTVPSYSYEQYF.

The gene calls are TRBV5-6 and TRBJ1-1. Germline V gene lookup returns CDR1 SGHDT and CDR2 YYEEEE. The CDR3 extends over 15 amino acids. The CDR3 region is CASSLEIVSGTEAFF.

This rearrangement joins TRBV2 to TRBJ2-7. This CDR3 region has 12 residues. Germline V CDR1 and CDR2: SNHLY, FYNNEI. The CDR3 here is CASLYEPYEQYF.

The chain has TRBV27 and TRBJ1-2; TCRdb proposes TRBD1, but this gene call is untestable without DNA. Per germline, CDR1 MNHEY and CDR2 SMNVEV (reference sequence). The CDR3 has 13 amino acids. This CDR3 reads CASGREGGRGYTF.

The genes are TRBV4-3 and TRBJ2-7; the TCRdb call, TRBD1, lacks DNA for checking. In germline, CDR1 is LGHNA, CDR2 YSLEER. The CDR3 loop spans 15 amino acids. CDR3: CASSQQTGFSYEQYF.

The rearrangement uses TRBV5-1 and TRBJ2-1; the D call from TCRdb, TRBD2, cannot be confirmed without DNA. The germline gives CDR1 SGHRS, CDR2 YFSETQ. CDR3 length: 17 amino acids. The CDR3 reads CASSSSTSGRALDEQFF.

This rearrangement joins TRBV25-1 to TRBJ2-1. Germline CDR1 and CDR2: MGHDK and SYGVNS. This CDR3 is built from 13 residues. CDR3 region: CASSEGSDNEQFF.

The CDR3: CASFGTDDTEAFF. The rearrangement joins TRBV5-1 to TRBJ1-1; TCRdb returns TRBD1, unconfirmable since there is no DNA. The CDR3 covers 13 residues. Germline V gene data show CDR1 as SGHRS and CDR2 as YFSETQ.

The rearrangement uses TRBV5-1 and TRBJ1-4. Per germline, CDR1 SGHRS and CDR2 YFSETQ. The length of the CDR3 is 14 residues. The CDR3 reads CASSLSQIDEKLFF. The full variable domain, its missing parts supplied by reference TRBV5-1 and TRBJ1-4, is KAGVTQTPRYLIKTRGQQVTLSCSPISGHRSVSWYQQTPGQGLQFLFEYFSETQRNKGNFPGRFSGRQFSNSRSEMNVSTLELGDSALYLCASSLSQIDEKLFFGSGTQLSVL.

CDR3 loop: CASSHQLAGGREQFF. V and J are TRBV4-3 and TRBJ2-1; without DNA, the TCRdb call of TRBD2 cannot be checked. CDR3 length: 15 amino acids. Germline V gives CDR1 LGHNA, CDR2 YSLEER.

The chain recombines TRBV19 with TRBJ2-7; TCRdb lists TRBD1, though no DNA is available to test this call. The CDR3 loop spans 18 amino acids. Germline values: CDR1 LNHDA, CDR2 SQIVND (reference sequence). The CDR3 loop reads CASSIGVRGAVGGYEQYF.

The chain couples TRBV7-9 to TRBJ1-4. CDR1 SEHNR and CDR2 FQNEAQ come from the germline V gene (reference sequence). The CDR3 has 16 amino acids. Here the CDR3 reads CASSLALGATNEKLFF. The whole variable domain, remainder taken from reference TRBV7-9 and TRBJ1-4, is DTGVSQNPRHKITKRGQNVTFRCDPISEHNRLYWYRQTLGQGPEFLTYFQNEAQLEKSRLLSDRFSAERPKGSFSTLEIQRTEQGDSAMYLCASSLALGATNEKLFFGSGTQLSVL.

The chain carries TRBV7-3 and TRBJ2-2. Germline V gene data show CDR1 as SGHTA and CDR2 as FQGTGA. This CDR3 spans 16 amino acids. Here the CDR3 reads CASSSQGFANTGELFF. Based on the CDR3 plus reference TRBV7-3 and TRBJ2-2, the full variable domain is GAGVSQTPSNKVTEKGKYVELRCDPISGHTALYWYRQSLGQGPEFLIYFQGTGAADDSGLPNDRFFAVRPEGSVSTLKIQRTERGDSAVYLCASSSQGFANTGELFFGEGSRLTVL.

The gene calls are TRBV6-1 and TRBJ2-3; TCRdb selects TRBD2, and the lack of DNA leaves this call unchecked. Germline V gene data show CDR1 as MNHNS and CDR2 as SASEGT. The CDR3 covers 17 residues. CDR3 residues: CASSAGTSGTSTDTQYF.

V and J are TRBV15 and TRBJ2-3; without DNA, the TCRdb call of TRBD1 cannot be checked. CDR3 length: 15 residues. The germline gives CDR1 LNHNV, CDR2 YYDKDF (reference sequence). The CDR3: CATSRDRGNTDTQYF.

The chain recombines TRBV20-1 with TRBJ2-1; TCRdb reports TRBD2, a call that lacks DNA to check it against. Germline-derived CDR1 and CDR2 are DFQATT and SNEGSKA (reference sequence). The CDR3 runs 15 residues. CDR3 loop: CSASFSSGTYNEQFF.

This chain uses TRBV7-3 with TRBJ2-1; TCRdb proposes TRBD1, but this gene call is untestable without DNA. Germline V gene sequence: CDR1 SGHTA, CDR2 FQGTGA. The CDR3 sequence is 15 residues long. The CDR3: CASSQEDRDYNEQFF.

The gene calls are TRBV3-1 and TRBJ1-6; the D call of TRBD1 rests on TCRdb alone, since no DNA is present to check it. Germline CDR1 and CDR2: LGHDT and YNNKEL (reference sequence). CDR3 length: 17 amino acids. This chain's CDR3 is CASSQVGGGFENSPLHF.

V is TRBV4-2 and J is TRBJ2-2; TCRdb indicates TRBD1, and absent DNA this call remains unverified. Germline-derived CDR1 and CDR2 are LGHNA and YNFKEQ. The CDR3 has 14 residues. CDR3 amino acids: CASSRTGGTGELFF.

The chain recombines TRBV27 with TRBJ1-5; the D gene TCRdb calls, TRBD1, cannot be checked with no DNA. This CDR3 region has 15 residues. The germline V gene has CDR1 MNHEY and CDR2 SMNVEV (reference sequence). CDR3 region: CASKIQGAGNQPQHF.

This chain joins TRBV7-9 and TRBJ2-1; TCRdb gives TRBD2 as the D gene, but with no DNA this cannot be confirmed. Germline-derived CDR1 and CDR2 are SEHNR and FQNEAQ (reference sequence). CDR3 size: 13 residues. This CDR3 is CASKLAGEDEQFF.